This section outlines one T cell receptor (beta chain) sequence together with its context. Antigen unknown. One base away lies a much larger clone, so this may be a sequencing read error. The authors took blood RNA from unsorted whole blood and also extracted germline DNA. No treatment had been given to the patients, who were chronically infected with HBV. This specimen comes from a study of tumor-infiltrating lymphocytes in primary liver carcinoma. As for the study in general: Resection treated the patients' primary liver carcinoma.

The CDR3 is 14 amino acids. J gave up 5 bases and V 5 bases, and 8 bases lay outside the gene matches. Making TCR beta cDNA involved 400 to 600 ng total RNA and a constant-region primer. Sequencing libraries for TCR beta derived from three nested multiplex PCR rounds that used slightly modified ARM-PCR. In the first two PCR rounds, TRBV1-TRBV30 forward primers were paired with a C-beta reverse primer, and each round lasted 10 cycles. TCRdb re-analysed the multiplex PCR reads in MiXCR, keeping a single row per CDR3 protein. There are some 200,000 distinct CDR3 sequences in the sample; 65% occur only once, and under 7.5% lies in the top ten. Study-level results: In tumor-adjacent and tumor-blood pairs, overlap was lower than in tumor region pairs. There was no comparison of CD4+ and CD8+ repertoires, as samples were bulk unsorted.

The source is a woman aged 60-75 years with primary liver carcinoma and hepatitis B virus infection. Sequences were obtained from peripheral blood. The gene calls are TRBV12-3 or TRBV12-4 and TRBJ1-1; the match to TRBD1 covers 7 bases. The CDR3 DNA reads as TGTGCCAGCAGTCCCGGGACAGAAAAAACTGAAGCTTTCTTT. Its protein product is CASSPGTEKTEAFF.